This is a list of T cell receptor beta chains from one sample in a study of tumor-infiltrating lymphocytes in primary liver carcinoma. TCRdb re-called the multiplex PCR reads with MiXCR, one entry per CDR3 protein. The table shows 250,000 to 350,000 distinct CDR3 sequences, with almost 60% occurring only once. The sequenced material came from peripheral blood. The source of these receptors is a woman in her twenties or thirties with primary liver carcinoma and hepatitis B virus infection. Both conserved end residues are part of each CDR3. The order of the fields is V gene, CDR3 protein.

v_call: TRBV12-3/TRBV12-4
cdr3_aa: CASSFAGTSGEQFF

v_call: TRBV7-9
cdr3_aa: CASNGGREMNTGAFF

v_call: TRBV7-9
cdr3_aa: CASSLGGTRRETQYF

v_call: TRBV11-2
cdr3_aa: CASTPFPGPNHAEQYF

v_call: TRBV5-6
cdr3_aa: CASSLNGGNTEAFF

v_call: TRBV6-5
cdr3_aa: CASSALGNNQPQHF

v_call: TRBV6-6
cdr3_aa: CASSYAGGPLHF

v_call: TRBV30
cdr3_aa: CAWRKYTEAFF

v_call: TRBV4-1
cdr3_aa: CASSWAPNSTYEQYF

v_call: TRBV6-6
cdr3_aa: CANSYSGRGAYSNQPQHF

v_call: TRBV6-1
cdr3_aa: CASSEESSGIYEQYF

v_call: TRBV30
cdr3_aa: CAWSNSGANLLTF

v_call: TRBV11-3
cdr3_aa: CASSWKLQETEYF

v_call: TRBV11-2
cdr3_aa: CVSRPPAANTGELFF

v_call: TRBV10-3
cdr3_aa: CAISESASGKNEQFF

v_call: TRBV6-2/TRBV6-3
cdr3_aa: CASSYSMVEECTGELFF

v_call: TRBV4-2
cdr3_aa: CASSQDFSGTREQFF

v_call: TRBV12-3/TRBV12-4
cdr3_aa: CVSSLRLAGETQYF

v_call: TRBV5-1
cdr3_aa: CASSLPSNSAALNTEAFF

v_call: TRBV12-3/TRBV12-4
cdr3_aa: CASSLIGRHHEQFF

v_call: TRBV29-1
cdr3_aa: CSAGLAGYNEQFF

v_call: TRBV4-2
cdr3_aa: CASSQDGTSGISYVQYF

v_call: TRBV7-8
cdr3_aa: CASSLWGGTDNEQFF

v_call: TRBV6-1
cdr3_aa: CVSSERGPQWGVYNEQFF

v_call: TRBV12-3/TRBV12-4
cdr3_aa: CASSYRGRYGYTF

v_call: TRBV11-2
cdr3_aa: CASSPGGYVQYF

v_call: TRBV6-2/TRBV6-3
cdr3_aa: CASSYLRRSGRQSQETQYF

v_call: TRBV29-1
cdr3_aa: CSVPMAEGPNEQFF

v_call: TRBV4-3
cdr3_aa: CASSQVQGTQENQYF

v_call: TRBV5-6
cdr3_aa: CASSSPGQGIGELLF

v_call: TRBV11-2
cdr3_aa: CASGLGWETQYF

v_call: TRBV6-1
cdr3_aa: CVSTEIAGGRTDTQYF

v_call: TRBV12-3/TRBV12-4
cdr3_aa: CASRTSGRGDEPYF

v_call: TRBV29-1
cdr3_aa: CSVVHWGGGYAF

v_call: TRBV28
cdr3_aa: CASSEPGLSTLSYEQYF

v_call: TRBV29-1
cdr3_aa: CSVGGQSNQPQHF

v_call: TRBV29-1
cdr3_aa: CSVSERGMNGQYF

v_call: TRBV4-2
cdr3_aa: CASSQDGAGGMETQYF

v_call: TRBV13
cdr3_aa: CASSVGQGPVGYTF

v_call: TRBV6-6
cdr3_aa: CASSEVGWVGNQPQHF

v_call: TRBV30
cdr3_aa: CVWSGRGSVETQYF

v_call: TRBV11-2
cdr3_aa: CANSLVGARTYEQFF

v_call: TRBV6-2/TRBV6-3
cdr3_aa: CASSFGRGGHEQYF

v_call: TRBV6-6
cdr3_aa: CASSPGQSSYEQYF

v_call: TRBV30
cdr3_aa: CAWSRDGGYNEQFF

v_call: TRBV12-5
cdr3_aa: CASGSLTADTQYF

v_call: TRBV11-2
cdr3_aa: CASSWTGQPYEQYF

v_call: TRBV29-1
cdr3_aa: CSVGSSGTGELLF

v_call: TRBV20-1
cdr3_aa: CSARAGAGGRKTQYF

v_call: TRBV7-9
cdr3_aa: CASSLAKGLAGDTDTQYF

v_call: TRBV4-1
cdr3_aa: CASSQGQVYGYTF

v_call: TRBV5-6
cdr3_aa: CAGSGGVPYEQYF

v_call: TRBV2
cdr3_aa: CASSESASGSYEQYF

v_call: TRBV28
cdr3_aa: CASSSEGDWAEQYF

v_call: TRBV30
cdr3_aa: CAWSRNQETQYF

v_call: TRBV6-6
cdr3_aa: CASSYLQGSNQPQHF

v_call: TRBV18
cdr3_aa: CASSVNHNEQFF

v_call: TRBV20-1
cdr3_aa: CSTSGGRDTQYF